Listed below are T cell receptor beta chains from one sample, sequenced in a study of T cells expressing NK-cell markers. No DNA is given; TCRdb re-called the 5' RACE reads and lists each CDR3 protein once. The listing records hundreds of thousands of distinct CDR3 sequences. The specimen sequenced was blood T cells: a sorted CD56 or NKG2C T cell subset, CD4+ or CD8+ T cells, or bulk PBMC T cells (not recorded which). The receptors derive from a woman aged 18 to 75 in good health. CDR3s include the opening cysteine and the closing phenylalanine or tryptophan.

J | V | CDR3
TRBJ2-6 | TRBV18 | CASSPRQGLSSGANVLTF
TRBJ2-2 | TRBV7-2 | CASSPQFRNTGELFF
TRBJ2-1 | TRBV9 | CASSVVGGEQFF
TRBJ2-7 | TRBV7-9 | CASSPLFRDSDEQYF
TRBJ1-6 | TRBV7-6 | CASSPRRGIGSPHSPLHF
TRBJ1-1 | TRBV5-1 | CASSLEKGTRAFF
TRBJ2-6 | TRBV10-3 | CAIKGGGSSGANVLTF
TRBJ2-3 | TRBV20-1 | CSARATRGLADTQYF
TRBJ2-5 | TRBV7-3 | CASSLTGGGYQETQYF
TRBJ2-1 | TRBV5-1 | CASSLGDYSSYNEQFF
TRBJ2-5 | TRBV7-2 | CASRAPGDRETQYF
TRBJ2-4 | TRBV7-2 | CASSSPPTGVAKNIQYF
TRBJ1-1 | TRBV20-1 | CSAGQSNTEAFF
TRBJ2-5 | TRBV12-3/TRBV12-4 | CASSSSGTGWGETQYF
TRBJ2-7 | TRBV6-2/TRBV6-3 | CASSPSGSLYEQYF